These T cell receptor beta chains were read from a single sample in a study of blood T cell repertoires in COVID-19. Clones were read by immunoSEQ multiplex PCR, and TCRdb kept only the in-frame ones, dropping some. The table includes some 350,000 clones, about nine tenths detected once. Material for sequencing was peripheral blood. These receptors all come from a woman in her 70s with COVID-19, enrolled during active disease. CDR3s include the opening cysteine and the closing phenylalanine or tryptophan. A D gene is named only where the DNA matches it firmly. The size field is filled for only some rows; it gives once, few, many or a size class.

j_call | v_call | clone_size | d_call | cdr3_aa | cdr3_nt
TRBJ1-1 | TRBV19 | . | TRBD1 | CASSKQGSTEAFF | TGTGCCAGTAGTAAACAGGGGTCCACTGAAGCTTTCTTT
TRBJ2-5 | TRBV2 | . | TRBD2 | CASSRTSGAQETQYF | TGTGCCAGCAGCAGGACTAGCGGGGCACAAGAGACCCAGTACTTC
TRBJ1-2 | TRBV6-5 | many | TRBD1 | CASRPTGYGYTF | TGTGCCAGCAGACCGACAGGGTATGGCTACACCTTC
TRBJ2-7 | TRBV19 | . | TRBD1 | CASALTGVHEQYF | TGTGCCAGTGCCCTAACAGGGGTCCACGAGCAGTACTTC
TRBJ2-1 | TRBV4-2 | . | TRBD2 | CASSQDRTSVYNEQFF | TGTGCCAGCAGCCAAGATCGAACTAGCGTCTACAATGAGCAGTTCTTC
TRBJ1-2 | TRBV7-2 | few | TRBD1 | CASSTPDRRLYGYTF | TGTGCCAGCAGCACCCCGGACAGGAGACTCTATGGCTACACCTTC
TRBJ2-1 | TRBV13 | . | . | CASRSALIDNEQFF | TGTGCCAGCAGAAGTGCGTTGATAGACAATGAGCAGTTCTTC
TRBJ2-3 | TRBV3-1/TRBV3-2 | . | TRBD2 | CASSQDLGTSGGLHTDTQYF | TGTGCCAGCAGCCAAGATTTGGGGACTAGCGGGGGGCTACACACAGATACGCAGTATTTT
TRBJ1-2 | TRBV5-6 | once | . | CASSFERLGDLHGYTF | TGTGCCAGCAGCTTTGAACGTTTAGGGGATCTTCATGGCTACACCTTC
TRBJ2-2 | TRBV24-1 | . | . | CATRGAGTGELFF | TGTGCCACCCGGGGGGCAGGCACCGGGGAGCTGTTTTTT
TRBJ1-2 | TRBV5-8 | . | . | CASSYSLSYGYTF | TGTGCCAGCAGCTACAGCCTCAGTTATGGCTACACCTTC
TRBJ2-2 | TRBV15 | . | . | CATSRTGDTGELFF | TGTGCCACCAGCAGAACAGGTGACACCGGGGAGCTGTTTTTT
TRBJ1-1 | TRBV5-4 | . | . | CASSFEAGTEAFF | TGTGCCAGCAGCTTCGAGGCGGGGACTGAAGCTTTCTTT
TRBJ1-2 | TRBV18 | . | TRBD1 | CASSPRGQGDGYTF | TGTGCCAGCTCACCACGGGGACAGGGAGATGGCTACACCTTC
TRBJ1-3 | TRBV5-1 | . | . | CASREWEDGGGNTIYF | TGCGCCAGCAGGGAGTGGGAGGACGGTGGAGGAAACACCATATATTTT
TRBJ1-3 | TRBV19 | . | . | CASRDSSAGNTIYF | TGTGCCAGTAGGGACTCCAGCGCCGGAAACACCATATATTTT
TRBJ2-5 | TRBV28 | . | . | CASSLNRHPRTQYF | TGTGCCAGCAGTTTAAATCGACACCCCAGGACCCAGTACTTC
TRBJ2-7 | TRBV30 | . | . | CAWSLQTGGVYEQYF | TGTGCCTGGAGTCTCCAAACAGGGGGGGTTTACGAGCAGTACTTC
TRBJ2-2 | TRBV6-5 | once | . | CASSMFSRSGELFF | TGTGCCAGCAGTATGTTTTCCAGGTCCGGGGAGCTGTTTTTT
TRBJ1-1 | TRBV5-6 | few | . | CASSLPGDTEAFF | TGTGCCAGCAGCTTACCAGGGGACACTGAAGCTTTCTTT
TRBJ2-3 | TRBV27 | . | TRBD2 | CASSLIAGPTDTQYF | TGTGCCAGCAGTTTAATAGCGGGCCCAACAGATACGCAGTATTTT
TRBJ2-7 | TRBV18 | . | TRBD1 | CASSPGQGAPYEQYF | TGTGCCAGCTCACCAGGACAGGGGGCCCCCTACGAGCAGTACTTC
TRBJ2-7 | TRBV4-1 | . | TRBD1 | CASSRGTGGNEQYF | TGCGCCAGCAGCCGGGGGACAGGGGGTAACGAGCAGTACTTC
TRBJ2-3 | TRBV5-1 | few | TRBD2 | CASSPGLITDTQYF | TGCGCCAGCAGCCCGGGACTAATCACAGATACGCAGTATTTT
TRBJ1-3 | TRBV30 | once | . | CAWARTGTRNTIYF | TGTGCCTGGGCCCGAACAGGGACTAGAAACACCATATATTTT
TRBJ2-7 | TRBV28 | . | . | CASSSPSSSYEQYF | TGTGCCAGCAGTTCCCCGTCTAGCTCCTACGAGCAGTACTTC
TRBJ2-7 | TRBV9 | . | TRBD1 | CASSPWVQGAYEQYF | TGTGCCAGCAGCCCCTGGGTGCAGGGGGCCTACGAGCAGTACTTC
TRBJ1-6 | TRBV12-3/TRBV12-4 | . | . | CASSLSYNSPLHF | TGTGCCAGCAGCCTTAGCTATAATTCACCCCTCCACTTT
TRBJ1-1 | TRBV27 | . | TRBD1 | CASREDHRGPEAFF | TGTGCCAGCAGGGAAGACCACAGGGGGCCTGAAGCTTTCTTT
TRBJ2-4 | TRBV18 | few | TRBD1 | CASSPPNRGQGDIQYF | TGTGCCAGCTCACCCCCTAACAGGGGGCAAGGAGACATTCAGTACTTC
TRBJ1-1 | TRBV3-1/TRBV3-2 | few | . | CASSKLGGTEAFF | TGTGCCAGCAGTAAATTGGGGGGCACTGAAGCTTTCTTT
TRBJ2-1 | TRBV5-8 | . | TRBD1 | CASSSGQGAFDEQFF | TGTGCCAGCAGCTCAGGACAGGGGGCATTCGATGAGCAGTTCTTC
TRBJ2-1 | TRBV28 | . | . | CATSGTRAGLYNEQFF | TGTGCCACCAGCGGAACTCGGGCGGGATTGTACAATGAGCAGTTCTTC
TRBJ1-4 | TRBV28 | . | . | CASSLPGRTNEKLFF | TGTGCCAGCAGCTTACCCGGGAGGACTAATGAAAAACTGTTTTTT
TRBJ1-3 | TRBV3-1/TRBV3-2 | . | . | CASSQGHSGNTIYF | TGTGCCAGCAGCCAAGGTCACTCTGGAAACACCATATATTTT
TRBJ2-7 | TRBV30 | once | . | CAWNAGTVFYEQYF | TGTGCCTGGAATGCGGGGACGGTATTCTACGAGCAGTACTTC
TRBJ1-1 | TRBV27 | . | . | CASSLSPERTEAFF | TGTGCCAGCAGTTTAAGCCCCGAGAGGACTGAAGCTTTCTTT
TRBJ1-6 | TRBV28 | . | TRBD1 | CASSPPLGQASNSPLHF | TGTGCCAGCAGTCCGCCCCTCGGACAGGCATCTAATTCACCCCTCCACTTT
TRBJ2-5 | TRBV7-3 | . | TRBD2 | CASSPGGAGETQYF | TGTGCCAGCAGCCCCGGGGGGGCCGGGGAGACCCAGTACTTC
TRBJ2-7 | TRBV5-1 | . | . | CASSSNTGSYEQYF | TGCGCCAGCAGCTCAAATACAGGTTCCTACGAGCAGTACTTC
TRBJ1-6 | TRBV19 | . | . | CASNDGSSYNSPLHF | TGTGCCAGTAACGACGGGAGCTCCTATAATTCACCCCTCCACTTT
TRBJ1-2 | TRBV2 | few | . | CASSFGQTPSYGYTF | TGTGCCAGCAGTTTCGGACAGACCCCTTCCTATGGCTACACCTTC
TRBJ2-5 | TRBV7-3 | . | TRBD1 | CASSYDRGEETQYF | TGTGCCAGCAGCTACGACAGGGGGGAGGAGACCCAGTACTTC
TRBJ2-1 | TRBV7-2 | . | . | CASSWKGRGSYNEQFF | TGTGCCAGCAGCTGGAAGGGAAGGGGCTCCTACAATGAGCAGTTCTTC
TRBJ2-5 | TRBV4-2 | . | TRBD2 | CASSRTSGEETQYF | TGTGCCAGCAGCCGGACTAGCGGGGAAGAGACCCAGTACTTC